These 21 T cell receptor beta chains came from one sample sequenced in a study of T cell changes during pregnancy in multiple sclerosis. Some clones are missing from TCRdb's copy, which holds only in-frame ones; the method was immunoSEQ multiplex PCR. The top ten hold 0.39% of the sample, which has 38,000 or so clones, about 94% seen once. The source was CD4+ T cells from peripheral blood mononuclear cells, collected in the second trimester of pregnancy. These receptors originate from a female donor with multiple sclerosis, enrolled in a pregnancy study.

This sequence joins TRBV7-2 and TRBJ2-5; no firm D call. The CDR3 length is 12 residues. In germline, CDR1 is SGHTA, CDR2 FQGNSA. Trimming left V 4 bases short and J 1 base short, with 4 bases between. In nucleotides, the CDR3 is TGTGCCAGCAGCTGGAGCCAAGAGACCCAGTACTTC. This translates into CASSWSQETQYF.

The chain couples TRBV7-3 to TRBJ2-3, with 7 positions matching TRBD1. This CDR3 has 15 amino acids. Germline-derived CDR1 and CDR2 are SGHTA and FQGTGA. J lost 0 bases, V lost 5 bases, and 5 bases had no gene match. The CDR3 here is CASSRDRVSTDTQYF. The DNA for the CDR3 is TGTGCCAGCAGCCGAGACAGGGTGAGCACAGATACGCAGTATTTT.

V gene TRBV30 combines with J gene TRBJ2-7, with 9 bases matching TRBD1. J gave up 2 bases and V 0 bases, and 8 bases lay outside the gene matches. The CDR3 is 16 residues long. The V gene's germline CDR1 is GTSNPN and CDR2 SVGIG (reference sequence). CDR3 region: CAWSVGLDRGAYEQYF. The CDR3 nucleotides are TGTGCCTGGAGTGTTGGGTTGGACAGGGGCGCCTACGAGCAGTACTTC.

The V gene is TRBV12-5, the J gene TRBJ1-5, with 10 bases lining up with TRBD1. Germline V lookup: CDR1 LGHNT, CDR2 FRNRAP. The CDR3 consists of 17 residues. J was trimmed by 2 bases and V by 3 bases; bases with no gene match: 7. CDR3 sequence: CASGFGQGVGGNQPQHF. CDR3 nucleotide sequence: TGTGCTAGTGGTTTCGGACAGGGGGTCGGCGGCAATCAGCCCCAGCATTTT.

The rearrangement joins TRBV5-1 to TRBJ2-3, with 10 bases that match TRBD2. V trimming: 4 bases; J trimming: 1 base; junction bases outside the gene matches: 6. This CDR3 spans 16 amino acids. Germline CDR1 SGHRS, CDR2 YFSETQ. The CDR3 sequence is CASSVPSGGRTDTQYF. The CDR3, as DNA: TGCGCCAGCAGCGTCCCTAGCGGGGGTCGCACAGATACGCAGTATTTT.

V is TRBV5-8 and J is TRBJ1-4; D call uncertain. The CDR3 consists of 16 residues. Trimming removed 2 bases from V and 3 bases from J, with 14 bases in between. Germline V gene sequence: CDR1 SGHTS, CDR2 YDEGEE. The CDR3 bases are TGTGCCAGCAGCTTCGTACGGGAGCCGGCTAATGAAAAACTGTTTTTT. Translating it yields CASSFVREPANEKLFF.

In regard to this clone: The junction and the germline gene differ at one end; a read error may be behind it. The DNA of the CDR3 is TGTGCCGGCAGAGTCCTAAACACCGGGGAGCTGTTTTTT. Translated, it gives CAGRVLNTGELFF. This chain joins TRBV6-6 and TRBJ2-2; D is ambiguous. CDR1 and CDR2 from the germline V gene are MNHNY and SVGAGI (reference sequence). The CDR3 covers 13 residues.

The chain uses TRBV5-1 and TRBJ2-2; 9 bases are shared with TRBD2. Per the germline V gene, CDR1 is SGHRS and CDR2 is YFSETQ. This CDR3 spans 15 amino acids. The ends lost 3 bases at V and 5 bases at J; junction bases unmatched: 5. In DNA form, the CDR3 reads TGCGCCAGCAGCTCCCTAGCGGGGCTGACCGGGGAGCTGTTTTTT. Translating it yields CASSSLAGLTGELFF.

The genes are TRBV19 and TRBJ2-1, with 9 positions matching TRBD1. The CDR3 is made up of 16 amino acids. Looked up from germline, CDR1 is LNHDA and CDR2 is SQIVND (reference sequence). Trimming removed 6 bases from V and 2 bases from J; junction bases left unmatched: 8. CDR3 nucleotide sequence: TGTGCCAGTAGCCGACTGGGGGACAGGGCCTACAATGAGCAGTTCTTC. Amino acid sequence: CASSRLGDRAYNEQFF. Full variable domain (rest looked up from reference TRBV19 and TRBJ2-1): DGGITQSPKYLFRKEGQNVTLSCEQNLNHDAMYWYRQDPGQGLRLIYYSQIVNDFQKGDIAEGYSVSREKKESFPLTVTSAQKNPTAFYLCASSRLGDRAYNEQFFGPGTRLTVL.

CDR3 sequence reads: CASSLRGYNEQFF. CDR3 in DNA: TGTGCCAGTAGTCTCCGGGGCTACAATGAGCAGTTCTTC. The chain is built from TRBV19 and TRBJ2-1; D is possibly TRBD2 (5 bases). Trimming removed 5 bases at V and 3 bases at J, with 8 bases between. The germline V gene has CDR1 LNHDA and CDR2 SQIVND (reference sequence). The CDR3 is 13 residues long.

The chain links TRBV7-2 to TRBJ1-2, with D unresolved. The V end was cut by 0 bases, the J end by 7 bases, with 15 bases between. Looked up from germline, CDR1 is SGHTA and CDR2 is FQGNSA. The CDR3 contains 15 residues. In nucleotides, the CDR3 is TGTGCCAGCAGCTTAGCGGGAGGCGGGAAGTTTGGCTACACCTTC. It is translated as CASSLAGGGKFGYTF.

CDR3: CASSALGQGDSSFF. CDR3 DNA: TGTGCCAGCAGTGCCCTGGGACAGGGTGATTCGTCTTTCTTT. This chain joins TRBV6-1 and TRBJ1-1; TRBD1 agrees at 9 bases. The CDR3 extends over 14 amino acids. V shed 4 bases and J 12 bases; nucleotides not matched to a gene: 12. The germline V gene has CDR1 MNHNS and CDR2 SASEGT.

The V and J genes are TRBV29-1 and TRBJ2-2; 7 positions agree with TRBD1. Losses at the gene ends were 5 bases for V and 4 bases for J; bases not matched to a gene: 7. Germline CDR1 reads SQVTM; CDR2 reads ANQGSEA. The CDR3 runs to 14 residues. The CDR3 nucleotides read TGCAGCGTTACTGGGGGACAGAGCACCGGGGAGCTGTTTTTT. The encoded protein is CSVTGGQSTGELFF.

The J gene is TRBJ2-7, the V gene TRBV5-4; tentatively, D is TRBD2 (5 bases). V gave up 5 bases and J gave up 2 bases, with 14 bases separating them. Looked up from germline, CDR1 is SGHNT and CDR2 is YYREEE (reference sequence). This CDR3 spans 14 amino acids. The CDR3 sequence is CASSVGLIPYEQYF. DNA for the CDR3: TGTGCCAGCAGTGTCGGACTGATCCCCTACGAGCAGTACTTC. Looking up the rest from reference TRBV5-4 and TRBJ2-7 gives the full variable domain: ETGVTQSPTHLIKTRGQQVTLRCSSQSGHNTVSWYQQALGQGPQFIFQYYREEENGRGNFPPRFSGLQFPNYSSELNVNALELDDSALYLCASSVGLIPYEQYFGPGTRLTVT.

The chain couples TRBV2 to TRBJ1-2; D is undetermined. CDR1 is SNHLY and CDR2 is FYNNEI in the germline V gene. There are 15 residues in the CDR3. Trimming removed 4 bases at V and 8 bases at J, with 20 bases between. CDR3 sequence: CASSALTVLSGGYTF. For the CDR3, the DNA is TGTGCCAGCAGTGCCCTAACAGTGCTATCTGGCGGCTACACCTTC. Together with reference TRBV2 and TRBJ1-2, the CDR3 gives the full variable domain: EPEVTQTPSHQVTQMGQEVILRCVPISNHLYFYWYRQILGQKVEFLVSFYNNEISEKSEIFDDQFSVERPDGSNFTLKIRSTKLEDSAMYFCASSALTVLSGGYTFGSGTRLTVV.

Here the CDR3 reads CASSSPAGGNTIYF. CDR3 in DNA: TGTGCCAGCAGCTCACCCGCCGGGGGAAACACCATATATTTT. The chain has TRBV7-2 and TRBJ1-3; unclear D gene. Germline V gene data show CDR1 as SGHTA and CDR2 as FQGNSA. The CDR3 is 14 residues long. Trimming removed 4 bases at V and 4 bases at J, with 11 bases between.

V and J are TRBV7-3 and TRBJ1-1; D perhaps matches TRBD1 (5 bases). Deletions cut 4 bases from V and 5 bases from J, with 17 bases between. The CDR3 is 15 residues long. The V gene's germline CDR1 is SGHTA and CDR2 FQGTGA. The CDR3 coding sequence is TGTGCCAGCAGCTATGGGGCGTGGGGATCTACTGAAGCTTTCTTT. It encodes CASSYGAWGSTEAFF.

The chain is built from TRBV6-1 and TRBJ2-5; 14 bases line up with TRBD2. The CDR3 loop spans 18 amino acids. The germline V gene has CDR1 MNHNS and CDR2 SASEGT. J was trimmed by 4 bases and V by 3 bases; bases with no gene match: 10. The CDR3 loop reads CASSDGLAGGPVGETQYF. CDR3 nucleotides: TGTGCCAGCAGTGACGGACTAGCGGGGGGCCCGGTTGGAGAGACCCAGTACTTC.

The chain links TRBV4-2 to TRBJ2-6, with TRBD1 matching 7 bases. The CDR3 runs to 16 residues. Germline V CDR1 and CDR2: LGHNA, YNFKEQ. J gave up 0 bases and V 2 bases, and 1 base lay outside the gene matches. The CDR3 sequence: CASSQRQGSGANVLTF. The CDR3 nucleotides are TGTGCCAGCAGCCAACGACAGGGCTCTGGGGCCAACGTCCTGACTTTC.

Notes on this clone: The germline gene is not matched at one end of the junction; a read error may be the cause. The sample contains more than one DNA sequence encoding this CDR3. The chain recombines TRBV6-5 with TRBJ1-1, with TRBD1 as a possible D gene (6 bases). The CDR3 is 15 residues long. The germline CDR1 and CDR2 sequences are MNHEY and SVGAGI. DNA for the CDR3: TGTGCCAGCAGTGGACAGCAAAGCATGAACACCGAAGCTTTCTTT. Its translation is CASSGQQSMNTEAFF.

The chain links TRBV5-4 to TRBJ1-3; tentatively, D is TRBD1 (6 bases). Germline V gene data show CDR1 as SGHNT and CDR2 as YYREEE (reference sequence). This CDR3 comprises 14 residues. The V gene lost 4 bases and the J gene lost 0 bases, with 8 bases spanning the gap. CDR3 loop: CASSPDSSGNTIYF. The CDR3 DNA is TGTGCCAGCAGCCCGGACAGCTCTGGAAACACCATATATTTT.